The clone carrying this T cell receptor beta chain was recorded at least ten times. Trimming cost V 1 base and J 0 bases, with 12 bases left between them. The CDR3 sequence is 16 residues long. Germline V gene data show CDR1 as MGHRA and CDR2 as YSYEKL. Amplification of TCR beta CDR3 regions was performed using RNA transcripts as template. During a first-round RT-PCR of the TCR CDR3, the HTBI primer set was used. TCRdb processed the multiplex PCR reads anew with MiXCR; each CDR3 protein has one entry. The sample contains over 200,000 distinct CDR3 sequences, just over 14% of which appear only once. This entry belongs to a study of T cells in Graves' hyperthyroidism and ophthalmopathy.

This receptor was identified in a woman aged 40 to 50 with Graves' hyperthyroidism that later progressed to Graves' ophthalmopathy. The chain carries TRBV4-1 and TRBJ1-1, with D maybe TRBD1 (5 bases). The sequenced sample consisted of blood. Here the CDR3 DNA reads TGCGCCAGCAGCCAAGGTAACAGGCGACTGAACACTGAAGCTTTCTTT. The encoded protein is CASSQGNRRLNTEAFF.